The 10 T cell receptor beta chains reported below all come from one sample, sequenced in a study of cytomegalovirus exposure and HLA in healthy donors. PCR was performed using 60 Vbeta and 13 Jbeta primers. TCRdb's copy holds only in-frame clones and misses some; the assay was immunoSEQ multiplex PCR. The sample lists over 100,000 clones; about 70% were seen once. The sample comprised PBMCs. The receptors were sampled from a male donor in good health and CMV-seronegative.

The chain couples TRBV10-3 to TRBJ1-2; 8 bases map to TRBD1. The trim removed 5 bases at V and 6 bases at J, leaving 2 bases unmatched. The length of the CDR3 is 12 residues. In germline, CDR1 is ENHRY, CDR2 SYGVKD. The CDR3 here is CAISRTGNGYTF. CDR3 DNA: TGTGCCATCAGTCGGACAGGGAATGGCTACACCTTC.

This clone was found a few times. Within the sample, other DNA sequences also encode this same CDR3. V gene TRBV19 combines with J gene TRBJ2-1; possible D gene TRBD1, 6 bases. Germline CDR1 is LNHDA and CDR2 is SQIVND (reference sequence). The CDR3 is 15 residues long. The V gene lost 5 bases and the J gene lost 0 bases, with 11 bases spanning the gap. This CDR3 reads CASSADRSSYNEQFF. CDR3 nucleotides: TGTGCCAGTAGTGCAGACAGGAGCTCCTACAATGAGCAGTTCTTC.

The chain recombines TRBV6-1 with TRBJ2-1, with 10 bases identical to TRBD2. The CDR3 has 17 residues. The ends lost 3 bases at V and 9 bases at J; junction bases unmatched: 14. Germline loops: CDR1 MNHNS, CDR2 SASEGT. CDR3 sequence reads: CASSDIFLAGVRGEQFF. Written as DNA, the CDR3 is TGTGCCAGCAGTGATATCTTCCTAGCGGGAGTCCGCGGTGAGCAGTTCTTC.

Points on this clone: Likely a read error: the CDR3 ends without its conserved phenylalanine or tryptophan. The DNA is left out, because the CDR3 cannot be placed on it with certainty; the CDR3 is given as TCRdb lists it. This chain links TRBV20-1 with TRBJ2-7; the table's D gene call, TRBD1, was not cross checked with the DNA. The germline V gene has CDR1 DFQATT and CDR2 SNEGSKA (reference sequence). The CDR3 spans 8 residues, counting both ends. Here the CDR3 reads CSPQGMGL.

The CDR3 loop reads CATSRARAGLAFF. CDR3 in DNA: TGTGCCACCAGCAGAGCCCGGGCAGGGCTGGCTTTCTTT. The chain employs TRBV15 and TRBJ1-1; D possibly corresponds to TRBD1 (5 bases). Trimming shortened V by 1 base and J by 11 bases, and 14 bases separated the two germline ends. CDR1 LNHNV and CDR2 YYDKDF come from the germline V gene (reference sequence). The CDR3 is 13 amino acids.

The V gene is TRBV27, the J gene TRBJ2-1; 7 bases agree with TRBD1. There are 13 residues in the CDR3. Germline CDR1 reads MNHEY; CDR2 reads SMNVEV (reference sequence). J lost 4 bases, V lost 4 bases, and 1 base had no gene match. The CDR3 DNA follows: TGTGCCAGCAGTTCACAGGGGTACAATGAGCAGTTCTTC. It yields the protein CASSSQGYNEQFF.

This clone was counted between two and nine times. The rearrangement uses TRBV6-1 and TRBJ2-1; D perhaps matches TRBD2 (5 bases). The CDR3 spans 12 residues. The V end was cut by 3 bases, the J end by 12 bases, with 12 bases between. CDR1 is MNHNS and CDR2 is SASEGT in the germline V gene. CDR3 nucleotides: TGTGCCAGCAGTGATTATCGCCGGGGGCAGTTCTTC. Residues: CASSDYRRGQFF.

In DNA form, the CDR3 reads TGTGCCAGCAGCCCTACAGGGTGGGATGAAAAACTGTTTTTT. It translates to CASSPTGWDEKLFF. This chain links TRBV7-9 with TRBJ1-4; perhaps TRBD1 as D (6 bases). The CDR3 length is 14 residues. Trimming left V 5 bases short and J 6 bases short, with 13 bases between. Germline V gives CDR1 SEHNR, CDR2 FQNEAQ (reference sequence).

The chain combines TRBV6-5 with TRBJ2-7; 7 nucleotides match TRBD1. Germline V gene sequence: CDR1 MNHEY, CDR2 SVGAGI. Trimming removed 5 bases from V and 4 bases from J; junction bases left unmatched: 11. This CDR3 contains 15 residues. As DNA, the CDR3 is TGTGCCAGCAGTCCCCGACAGGGCTCGATTTACGAGCAGTACTTC. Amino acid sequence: CASSPRQGSIYEQYF.

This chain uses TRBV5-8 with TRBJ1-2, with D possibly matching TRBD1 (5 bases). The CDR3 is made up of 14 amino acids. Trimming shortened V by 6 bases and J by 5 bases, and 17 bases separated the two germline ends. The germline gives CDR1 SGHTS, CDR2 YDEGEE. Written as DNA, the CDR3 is TGTGCCAGCAACCAGGGACGGGGAGGATATGGCTACACCTTC. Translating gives CASNQGRGGYGYTF. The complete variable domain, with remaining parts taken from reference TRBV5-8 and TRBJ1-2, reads EAGVTQSPTHLIKTRGQQATLRCSPISGHTSVYWYQQALGLGLQFLLWYDEGEERNRGNFPPRFSGRQFPNYSSELNVNALELEDSALYLCASNQGRGGYGYTFGSGTRLTVV.